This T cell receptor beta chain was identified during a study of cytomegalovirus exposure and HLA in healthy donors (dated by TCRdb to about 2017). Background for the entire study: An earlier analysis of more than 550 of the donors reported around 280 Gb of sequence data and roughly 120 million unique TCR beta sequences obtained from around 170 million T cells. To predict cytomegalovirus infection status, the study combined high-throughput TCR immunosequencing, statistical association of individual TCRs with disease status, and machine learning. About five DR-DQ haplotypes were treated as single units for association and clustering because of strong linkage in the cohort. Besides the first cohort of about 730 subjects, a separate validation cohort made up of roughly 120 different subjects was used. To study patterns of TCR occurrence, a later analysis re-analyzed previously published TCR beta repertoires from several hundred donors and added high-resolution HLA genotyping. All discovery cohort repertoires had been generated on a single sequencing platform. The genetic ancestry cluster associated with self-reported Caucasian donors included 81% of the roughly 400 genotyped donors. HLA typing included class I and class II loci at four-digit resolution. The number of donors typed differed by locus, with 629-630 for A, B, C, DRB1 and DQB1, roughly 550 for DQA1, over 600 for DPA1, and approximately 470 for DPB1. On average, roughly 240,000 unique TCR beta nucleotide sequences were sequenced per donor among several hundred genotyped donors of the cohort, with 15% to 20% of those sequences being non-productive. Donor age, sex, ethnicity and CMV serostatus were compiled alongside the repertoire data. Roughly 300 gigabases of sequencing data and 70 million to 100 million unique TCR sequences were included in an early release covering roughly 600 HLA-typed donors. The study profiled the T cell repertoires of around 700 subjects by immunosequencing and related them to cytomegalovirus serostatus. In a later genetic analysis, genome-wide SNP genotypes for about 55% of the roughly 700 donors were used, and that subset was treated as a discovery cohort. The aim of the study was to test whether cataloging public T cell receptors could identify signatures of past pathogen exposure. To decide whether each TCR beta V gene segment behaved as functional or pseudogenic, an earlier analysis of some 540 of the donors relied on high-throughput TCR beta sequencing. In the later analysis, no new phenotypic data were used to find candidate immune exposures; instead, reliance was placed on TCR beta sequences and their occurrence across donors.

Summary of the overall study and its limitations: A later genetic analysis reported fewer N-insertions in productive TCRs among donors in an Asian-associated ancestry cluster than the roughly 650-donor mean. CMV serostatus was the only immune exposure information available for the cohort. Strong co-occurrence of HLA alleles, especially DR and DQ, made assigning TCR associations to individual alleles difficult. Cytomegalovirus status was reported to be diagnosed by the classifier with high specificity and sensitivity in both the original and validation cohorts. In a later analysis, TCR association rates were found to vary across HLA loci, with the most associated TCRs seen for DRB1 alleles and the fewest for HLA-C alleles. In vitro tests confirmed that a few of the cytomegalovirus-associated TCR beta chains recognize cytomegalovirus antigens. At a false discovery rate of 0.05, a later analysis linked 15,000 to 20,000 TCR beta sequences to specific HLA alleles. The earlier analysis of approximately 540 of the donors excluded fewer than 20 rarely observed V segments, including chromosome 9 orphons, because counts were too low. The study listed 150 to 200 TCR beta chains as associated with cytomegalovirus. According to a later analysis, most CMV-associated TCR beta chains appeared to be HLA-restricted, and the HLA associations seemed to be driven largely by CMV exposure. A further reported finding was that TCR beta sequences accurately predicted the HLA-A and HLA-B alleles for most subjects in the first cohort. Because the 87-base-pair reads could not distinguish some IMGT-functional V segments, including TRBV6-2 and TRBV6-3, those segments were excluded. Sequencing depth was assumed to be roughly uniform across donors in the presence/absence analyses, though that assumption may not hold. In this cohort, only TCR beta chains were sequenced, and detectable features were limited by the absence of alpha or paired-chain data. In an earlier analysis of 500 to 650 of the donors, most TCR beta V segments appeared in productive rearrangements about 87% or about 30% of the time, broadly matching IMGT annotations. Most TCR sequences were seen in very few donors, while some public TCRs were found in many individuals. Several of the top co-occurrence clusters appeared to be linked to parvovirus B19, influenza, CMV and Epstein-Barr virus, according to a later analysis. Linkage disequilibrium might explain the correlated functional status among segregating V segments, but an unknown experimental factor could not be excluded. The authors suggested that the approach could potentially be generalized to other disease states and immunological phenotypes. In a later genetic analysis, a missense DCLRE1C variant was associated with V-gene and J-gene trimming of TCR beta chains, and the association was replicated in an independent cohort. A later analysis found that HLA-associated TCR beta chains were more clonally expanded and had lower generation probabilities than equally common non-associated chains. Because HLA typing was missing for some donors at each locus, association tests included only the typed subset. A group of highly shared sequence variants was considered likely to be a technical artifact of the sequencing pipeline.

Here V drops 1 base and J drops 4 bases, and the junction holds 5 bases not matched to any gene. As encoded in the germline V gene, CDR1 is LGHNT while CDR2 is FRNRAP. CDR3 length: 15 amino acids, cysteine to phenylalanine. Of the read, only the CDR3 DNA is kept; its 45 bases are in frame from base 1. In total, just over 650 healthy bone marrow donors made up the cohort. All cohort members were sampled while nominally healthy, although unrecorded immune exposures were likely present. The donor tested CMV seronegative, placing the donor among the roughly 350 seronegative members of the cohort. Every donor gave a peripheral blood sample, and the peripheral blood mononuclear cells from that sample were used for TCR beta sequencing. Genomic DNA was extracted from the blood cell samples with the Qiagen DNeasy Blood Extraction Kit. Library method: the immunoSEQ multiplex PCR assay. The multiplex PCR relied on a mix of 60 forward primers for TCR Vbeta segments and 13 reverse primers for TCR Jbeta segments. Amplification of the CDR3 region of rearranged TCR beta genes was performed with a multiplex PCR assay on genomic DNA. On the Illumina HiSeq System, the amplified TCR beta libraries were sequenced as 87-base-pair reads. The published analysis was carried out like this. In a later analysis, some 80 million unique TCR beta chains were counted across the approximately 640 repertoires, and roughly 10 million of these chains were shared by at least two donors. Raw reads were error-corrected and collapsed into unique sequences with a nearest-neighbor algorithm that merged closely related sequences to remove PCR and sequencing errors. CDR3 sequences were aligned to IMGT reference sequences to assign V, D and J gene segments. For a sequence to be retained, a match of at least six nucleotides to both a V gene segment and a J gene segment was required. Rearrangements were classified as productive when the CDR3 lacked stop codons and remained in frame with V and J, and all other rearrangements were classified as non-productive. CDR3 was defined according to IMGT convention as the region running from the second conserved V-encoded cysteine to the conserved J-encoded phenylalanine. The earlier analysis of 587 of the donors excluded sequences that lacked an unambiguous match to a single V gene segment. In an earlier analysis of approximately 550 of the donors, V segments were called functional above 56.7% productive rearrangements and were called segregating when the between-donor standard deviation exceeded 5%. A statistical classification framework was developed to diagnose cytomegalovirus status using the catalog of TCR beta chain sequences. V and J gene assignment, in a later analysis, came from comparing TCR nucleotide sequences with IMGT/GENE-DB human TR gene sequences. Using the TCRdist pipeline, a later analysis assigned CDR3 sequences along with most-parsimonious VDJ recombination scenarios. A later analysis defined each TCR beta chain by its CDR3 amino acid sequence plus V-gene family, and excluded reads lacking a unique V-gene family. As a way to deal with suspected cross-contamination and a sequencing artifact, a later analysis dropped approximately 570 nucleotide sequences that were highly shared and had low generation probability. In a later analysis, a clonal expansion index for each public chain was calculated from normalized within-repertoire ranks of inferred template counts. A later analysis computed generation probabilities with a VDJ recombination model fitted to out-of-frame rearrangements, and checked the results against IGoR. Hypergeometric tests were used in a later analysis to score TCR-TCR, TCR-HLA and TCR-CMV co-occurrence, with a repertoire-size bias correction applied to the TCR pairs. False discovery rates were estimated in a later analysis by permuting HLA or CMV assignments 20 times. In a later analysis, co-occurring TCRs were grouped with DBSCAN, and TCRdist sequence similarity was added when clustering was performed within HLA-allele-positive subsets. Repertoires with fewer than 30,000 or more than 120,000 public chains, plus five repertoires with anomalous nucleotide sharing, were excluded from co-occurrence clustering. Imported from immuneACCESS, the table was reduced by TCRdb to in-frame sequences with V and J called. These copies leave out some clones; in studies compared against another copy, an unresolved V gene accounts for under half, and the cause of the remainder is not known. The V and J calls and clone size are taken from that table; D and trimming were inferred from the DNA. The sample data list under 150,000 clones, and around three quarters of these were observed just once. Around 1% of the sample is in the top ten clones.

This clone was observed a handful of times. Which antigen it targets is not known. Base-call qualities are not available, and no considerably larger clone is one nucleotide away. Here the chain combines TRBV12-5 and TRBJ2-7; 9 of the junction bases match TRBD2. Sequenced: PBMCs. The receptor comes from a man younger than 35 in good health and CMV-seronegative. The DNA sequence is TGTGCTAGTGGTTTGGCGCTAGCGGGGTTTTACGAGCAGTACTTC. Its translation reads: CASGLALAGFYEQYF. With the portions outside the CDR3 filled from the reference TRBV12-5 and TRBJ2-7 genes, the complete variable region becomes DARVTQTPRHKVTEMGQEVTMRCQPILGHNTVFWYRQTMMQGLELLAYFRNRAPLDDSGMPKDRFSAEMPDATLATLKIQPSEPRDSAVYFCASGLALAGFYEQYFGPGTRLTVT.